The subject of this entry is one T cell receptor beta chain. Its specificity is unknown. This specimen comes from a study of cytomegalovirus exposure and HLA in healthy donors. It was with 60 Vbeta and 13 Jbeta primers that the PCR ran. Sequencing was performed with immunoSEQ multiplex PCR; in TCRdb, only in-frame clones are kept and a portion is missing. The sample carries just under 95,000 clones, roughly 77% recorded once. Overall study results and limits: In an earlier analysis, in around 590 donors, most V segments appeared productive either ~90% or ~30% of the time.

V shed 5 bases and J shed 11 bases, with 9 bases lying between them. The CDR3 spans 11 residues. The germline CDR1 and CDR2 sequences are SGHVS and FQNEAQ. The J gene is TRBJ1-4, the V gene TRBV7-8; D may be TRBD1 (6 bases). Sequencing was performed on PBMCs. The sequence came from a human donor in good health. CDR3: CASSGGQKLFF. The DNA of the CDR3 is TGTGCCAGCAGCGGGGGCCAGAAACTGTTTTTT.